Listed here are 15 T cell receptor beta chains from one sample, sequenced in a study of OX40 agonist ivuxolimab in advanced cancers. Generated by immunoSEQ multiplex PCR, the TCRdb table keeps only in-frame clones and is missing some. Here the sample spans 60,000 to 100,000 clones, about 84% being singletons. The source material was CD4+ or CD8+ T cells sorted from blood, sampled in a trial of the OX40 agonist ivuxolimab. Receptors originate from an adult with an advanced solid tumor such as melanoma, head and neck, liver or kidney cancer.

The chain employs TRBV28 and TRBJ2-7; TRBD2 might be the D (6 bases). The CDR3 runs 15 residues. Trimming shortened V by 4 bases and J by 4 bases, and 17 bases separated the two germline ends. The germline gives CDR1 MDHEN, CDR2 SYDVKM. The CDR3 DNA reads as TGTGCCAGCAGTTCTCCGGGACTCCCTCCGTACGAGCAGTACTTC. This sequence encodes CASSSPGLPPYEQYF.

The gene calls are TRBV19 and TRBJ1-2; no definite D call. Between the trimmed V and J ends, which lost 3 bases and 6 bases, there was a span of 5 bases. CDR3 length: 11 residues. CDR1 is LNHDA, CDR2 SQIVND, per germline (reference sequence). CDR3 sequence (DNA): TGTGCCAGTAGTATCGGTGATGGCTACACCTTC. This translates into CASSIGDGYTF.

The chain employs TRBV30 and TRBJ2-1; TRBD2 matches 9 bases. Germline V gives CDR1 GTSNPN, CDR2 SVGIG (reference sequence). The CDR3 consists of 15 residues. V was clipped by 0 bases and J by 6 bases; unmatched bases: 6. The CDR3: CAWSVIAGALNEQFF. The CDR3 DNA follows: TGTGCCTGGAGTGTCATAGCGGGAGCGCTCAATGAGCAGTTCTTC.

This clone showed up just once. The CDR3 sequence: CAIRPDTAIGNTIYF. The CDR3 bases are TGTGCCATCAGGCCCGACACCGCCATTGGAAACACCATATATTTT. The gene calls are TRBV10-3 and TRBJ1-3; no definite D call. Trimming stripped 6 bases from V and 3 bases from J, with 15 bases between. The CDR3 totals 15 residues. Germline values: CDR1 ENHRY, CDR2 SYGVKD.

This clone was detected only once. The chain links TRBV7-9 to TRBJ2-5, with D possibly matching TRBD2 (5 bases). Germline lookup yields CDR1 SEHNR and CDR2 FQNEAQ (reference sequence). The CDR3 has 13 amino acids. Trimming pared 8 bases from V and 7 bases from J, leaving 17 bases between. DNA for the CDR3: TGTGCCAGCGAGAAGCAGGAGGTTTCGACCCAGTACTTC. Translated, it gives CASEKQEVSTQYF.

This clone has a single count. The V gene is TRBV9, the J gene TRBJ2-1; 10 nucleotides line up with TRBD2. V lost 4 bases to trimming and J lost 2 bases; unmatched junction nucleotides: 12. The germline V gene has CDR1 SGDLS and CDR2 YYNGEE. The CDR3 extends over 18 amino acids. The CDR3, as DNA: TGTGCCAGCAGCCGCACTTCCCGAGCGGGGGGGCCCTACAATGAGCAGTTCTTC. As protein: CASSRTSRAGGPYNEQFF. The whole variable domain, filled in from reference TRBV9 and TRBJ2-1, reads DSGVTQTPKHLITATGQRVTLRCSPRSGDLSVYWYQQSLDQGLQFLIQYYNGEERAKGNILERFSAQQFPDLHSELNLSSLELGDSALYFCASSRTSRAGGPYNEQFFGPGTRLTVL.

The chain combines TRBV6-5 with TRBJ1-5; the D gene is possibly TRBD1 (5 bases). Trimming removed 6 bases from V and 5 bases from J, with 14 bases in between. Germline V gives CDR1 MNHEY, CDR2 SVGAGI. The CDR3 consists of 14 residues. CDR3 sequence: CASRPRDGHQPQHF. In nucleotides, the CDR3 is TGTGCCAGCAGGCCTAGGGACGGGCATCAGCCCCAGCATTTT.

J is TRBJ2-5 and V is TRBV6-6; TRBD2 is a possible D gene (5 bases). CDR3 size: 12 residues. V lost 5 bases to trimming and J lost 3 bases, with 7 bases between them. Germline CDR1 reads MNHNY; CDR2 reads SVGAGI (reference sequence). CDR3 protein: CASSTREETQYF. The CDR3 DNA follows: TGTGCCAGCAGTACGAGGGAAGAGACCCAGTACTTC.

CDR3 in DNA: TGTGCCAGCAGCCTCCTGACAGGGATCGCCCAGTACTTC. Protein product: CASSLLTGIAQYF. The chain couples TRBV6-1 to TRBJ2-5; 7 nucleotides align to TRBD1. V shed 6 bases, J shed 9 bases, and the junction held 10 bases outside the gene matches. The CDR3 runs 13 residues. CDR1 is MNHNS, CDR2 SASEGT, per germline.

The genes are TRBV5-1 and TRBJ2-3; tentative D call: TRBD2 (7 bases). The germline V gene has CDR1 SGHRS and CDR2 YFSETQ. The ends were cut back, 4 bases at V and 4 bases at J, with 13 bases in the middle. The CDR3 runs to 14 residues. The DNA for the CDR3 is TGCGCCAGCAGCAGCGGGACACTTTCAGATACGCAGTATTTT. It translates to CASSSGTLSDTQYF.

The chain links TRBV5-1 to TRBJ2-1; the match to TRBD2 covers 9 bases. J lost 5 bases, V lost 6 bases, and 3 bases had no gene match. The CDR3 has 13 amino acids. CDR1 and CDR2 from the germline V gene are SGHRS and YFSETQ. Here the CDR3 reads CASTERGDNEQFF. The CDR3 region has the DNA TGCGCCAGCACTGAGCGGGGGGACAATGAGCAGTTCTTC.

CDR3 nucleotides: TGCGCCAGCATGACCAGATGGCAGAATCTCCATCAGCCCCAGCATTTT. The encoded protein is CASMTRWQNLHQPQHF. The chain uses TRBV23-1 and TRBJ1-5; D not resolved. TRBV23-1 is marked as an open reading frame, function uncertain. This CDR3 comprises 16 residues. V dropped 7 bases and J dropped 5 bases, with 21 bases sitting between them.

CDR3 sequence (DNA): TGTGCCAGCAGCTCCTACACAGATACGCAGTATTTT. Its protein is CASSSYTDTQYF. V is TRBV5-8 and J is TRBJ2-3; no clear D gene. There are 12 residues in the CDR3. Trimming shortened V by 3 bases and J by 2 bases, and 4 bases separated the two germline ends. Germline loops: CDR1 SGHTS, CDR2 YDEGEE.

The genes are TRBV5-5 and TRBJ2-1; TRBD2 matches at 10 bases. V was pared by 0 bases and J by 4 bases, with 4 bases of the junction left unmatched. Germline V gene sequence: CDR1 SGHKS, CDR2 YYEKEE (reference sequence). The CDR3 runs to 16 residues. CDR3 nucleotide sequence: TGTGCCAGCAGCTTGGGCCTAGCGGGGGATTACAATGAGCAGTTCTTC. Its protein is CASSLGLAGDYNEQFF.

The gene calls are TRBV13 and TRBJ1-6, with TRBD1 as a possible D gene (5 bases). Per germline, CDR1 PRHDT and CDR2 FYEKMQ (reference sequence). Trimming cost V 5 bases and J 4 bases, with 18 bases left between them. The CDR3 sequence is 17 residues long. CDR3 protein: CASSGEGRGGYNSPLHF. CDR3 in DNA: TGTGCCAGCAGCGGGGAAGGGAGGGGCGGATATAATTCACCCCTCCACTTT.